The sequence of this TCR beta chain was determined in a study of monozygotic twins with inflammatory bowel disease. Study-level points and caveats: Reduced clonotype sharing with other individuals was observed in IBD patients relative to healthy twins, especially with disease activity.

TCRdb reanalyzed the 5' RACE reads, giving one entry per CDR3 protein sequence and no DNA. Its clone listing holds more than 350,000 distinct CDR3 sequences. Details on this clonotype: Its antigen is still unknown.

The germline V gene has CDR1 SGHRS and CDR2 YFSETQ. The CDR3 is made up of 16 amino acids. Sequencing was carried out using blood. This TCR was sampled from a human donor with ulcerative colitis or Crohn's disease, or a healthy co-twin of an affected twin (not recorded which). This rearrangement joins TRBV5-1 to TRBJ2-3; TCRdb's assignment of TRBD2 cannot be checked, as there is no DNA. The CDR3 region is CASSPEGTSGMDTQYF. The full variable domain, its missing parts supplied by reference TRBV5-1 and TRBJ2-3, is KAGVTQTPRYLIKTRGQQVTLSCSPISGHRSVSWYQQTPGQGLQFLFEYFSETQRNKGNFPGRFSGRQFSNSRSEMNVSTLELGDSALYLCASSPEGTSGMDTQYFGPGTRLTVL.